These T cell receptor beta chains were read from a single sample in a study of blood T cell repertoires in COVID-19. Some clones are missing from TCRdb's copy, which holds only in-frame ones; the method was immunoSEQ multiplex PCR. The repertoire holds 150,000 to 200,000 clones, with 85% to 95% as singletons. The sample taken for sequencing was peripheral blood. All receptors come from a woman aged 55-70 years with COVID-19, enrolled during active disease. The CDR3 runs from the conserved cysteine through the conserved F or W. Each record gives: V gene, clone size, J gene, D gene, CDR3 protein, CDR3 DNA. D genes are given only for firm matches. Expanded clones get a size class; other rows say once, few or many, or leave the size out.

>TRBV19|NA|TRBJ2-3|TRBD2
CASSIGSGGADTQYF
TGTGCCAGTAGTATCGGTAGCGGGGGGGCGGATACGCAGTATTTT
>TRBV29-1|NA|TRBJ1-2|NA
CSVVQQGRGRYTF
TGCAGCGTTGTTCAACAGGGCCGGGGACGCTACACCTTC
>TRBV5-6|NA|TRBJ1-2|TRBD1
CASSFLYRDRLTRGGGYTF
TGTGCCAGCAGCTTCCTTTACCGGGACAGGCTTACGCGGGGGGGTGGCTACACCTTC
>TRBV7-9|NA|TRBJ1-4|NA
CASSLGAEKLFF
TGTGCCAGCAGCTTAGGAGCTGAAAAACTGTTTTTT
>TRBV18|once|TRBJ1-2|NA
CASSPDGGLSYTF
TGTGCCAGCTCACCTGACGGCGGCTTGAGCTACACCTTC
>TRBV5-1|NA|TRBJ1-6|NA
CASSLSQGSSYNSPLHF
TGCGCCAGCAGCTTGTCTCAGGGGTCCTCCTATAATTCACCCCTCCACTTT
>TRBV9|once|TRBJ1-1|TRBD1
CASSPGQESTEAFF
TGTGCCAGCAGCCCAGGACAGGAGTCCACTGAAGCTTTCTTT
>TRBV5-4|NA|TRBJ2-1|TRBD2
CASSQGLAGTLGQFF
TGTGCCAGCAGCCAGGGACTAGCGGGAACCCTTGGGCAGTTCTTC
>TRBV5-1|once|TRBJ2-1|NA
CASSLATDRYNEQFF
TGCGCCAGCAGCTTGGCCACGGACAGATACAATGAGCAGTTCTTC
>TRBV19|NA|TRBJ1-3|TRBD1
CASTRTGRQAGNTIYF
TGTGCCAGTACTCGGACAGGGAGGCAGGCTGGAAACACCATATATTTT
>TRBV30|once|TRBJ2-7|NA
CAWSVLADYEQYF
TGTGCCTGGAGTGTACTAGCAGACTACGAGCAGTACTTC
>TRBV19|NA|TRBJ1-5|NA
CASSAFEVPYSNQPQHF
TGTGCCAGTAGCGCCTTCGAGGTCCCATATAGCAATCAGCCCCAGCATTTT
>TRBV27|once|TRBJ2-1|TRBD1
CASSSGTGYNNEQFF
TGTGCCAGCAGTTCGGGGACAGGATATAACAATGAGCAGTTCTTC
>TRBV5-1|NA|TRBJ2-7|NA
CASSLAGSYEQYF
TGCGCCAGCAGCTTGGCAGGATCCTACGAGCAGTACTTC
>TRBV10-3|NA|TRBJ2-6|TRBD1
CAISERSGGGTGISGANVLTF
TGTGCCATCAGTGAGAGGTCGGGCGGTGGGACAGGGATTTCTGGGGCCAACGTCCTGACTTTC
>TRBV5-1|NA|TRBJ1-6|TRBD1
CASGSGGPLGAALHF
TGCGCCAGCGGGTCAGGGGGCCCCTTAGGGGCGGCCCTCCACTTT
>TRBV29-1|NA|TRBJ1-2|TRBD1
CSVEDGDRGSGYTF
TGCAGCGTTGAAGATGGAGACAGGGGAAGCGGCTACACCTTC
>TRBV2|NA|TRBJ2-2|NA
CASSESGLNTGELFF
TGTGCCAGCAGTGAATCGGGACTCAACACCGGGGAGCTGTTTTTT
>TRBV11-2|NA|TRBJ1-5|TRBD1
CAISGPGQKNQPQHF
TGTGCCATTTCCGGGCCGGGACAGAAGAATCAGCCCCAGCATTTT
>TRBV10-3|NA|TRBJ2-1|TRBD2
CAISDPLSGGTEKQFF
TGTGCCATCAGTGACCCCCTCAGCGGGGGGACGGAGAAGCAGTTCTTC
>TRBV7-9|NA|TRBJ2-2|NA
CASSSLSWELFF
TGTGCCAGCAGCTCTCTTAGCTGGGAGCTGTTTTTT
>TRBV9|NA|TRBJ1-2|NA
CASSEQGYLNYGYTF
TGTGCCAGCAGCGAACAGGGTTATCTTAACTATGGCTACACCTTC
>TRBV2|once|TRBJ1-6|NA
CASSDEATSPLHF
TGTGCCAGCAGTGATGAGGCGACCTCACCCCTCCACTTT
>TRBV5-1|NA|TRBJ2-2|NA
CASSLSTNTGELFF
TGCGCCAGCAGCCTCAGTACGAACACCGGGGAGCTGTTTTTT
>TRBV3-1/TRBV3-2|NA|TRBJ2-7|NA
CASSLSAVSYEQYF
TGTGCCAGCAGCCTCTCCGCGGTCTCCTACGAGCAGTACTTC
>TRBV4-1|NA|TRBJ1-5|NA
CASSPRGGIGQPQHF
TGCGCCAGCAGCCCTAGGGGGGGGATTGGTCAGCCCCAGCATTTT
>TRBV5-1|once|TRBJ1-2|TRBD1
CASSLGQGASTNYGYTF
TGCGCCAGCAGCTTGGGACAGGGGGCGTCTACTAACTATGGCTACACCTTC
>TRBV27|NA|TRBJ1-5|TRBD1
CASSFRGPQPQHF
TGTGCCAGCAGTTTCAGGGGGCCCCAGCCCCAGCATTTT
>TRBV18|NA|TRBJ1-1|NA
CASSPSNRANTEAFF
TGTGCCAGCTCACCATCTAACAGGGCTAACACTGAAGCTTTCTTT
>TRBV4-2|NA|TRBJ2-5|NA
CASSQASSPETQYF
TGTGCCAGCAGCCAAGCCTCTAGCCCGGAGACCCAGTACTTC
>TRBV5-1|NA|TRBJ1-1|TRBD1
CASSMTGEITEAFF
TGCGCCAGCAGCATGACAGGGGAGATCACTGAAGCTTTCTTT
>TRBV19|NA|TRBJ1-5|NA
CASSIRGGGTGHQPQHF
TGTGCCAGTAGTATTAGGGGAGGGGGAACAGGGCATCAGCCCCAGCATTTT
>TRBV5-1|NA|TRBJ2-7|TRBD2
CASSLGSGGVYEQYF
TGCGCCAGCAGCTTGGGAAGCGGGGGCGTCTACGAGCAGTACTTC
>TRBV5-1|NA|TRBJ2-1|TRBD1
CASSFRTGKGNEQFF
TGCGCCAGCAGCTTCCGGACAGGGAAGGGCAATGAGCAGTTCTTC
>TRBV12-3/TRBV12-4|NA|TRBJ1-1|NA
CASRGALNTEAFF
TGTGCCAGCAGGGGCGCCCTGAACACTGAAGCTTTCTTT
>TRBV5-1|NA|TRBJ1-2|NA
CASSTGSLNYGYTF
TGCGCCAGCAGCACAGGGTCCCTCAACTATGGCTACACCTTC
>TRBV10-3|NA|TRBJ1-3|TRBD1
CAISTGQGTSSGNTIYF
TGTGCCATCAGCACGGGACAGGGGACTTCCTCTGGAAACACCATATATTTT
>TRBV7-2|NA|TRBJ2-5|NA
CASSEARASKGETQYF
TGTGCCAGCAGCGAAGCGCGGGCTAGTAAGGGAGAGACCCAGTACTTC
>TRBV10-3|NA|TRBJ2-5|NA
CAISEGARQQETQYF
TGTGCCATCAGTGAGGGGGCTCGCCAGCAAGAGACCCAGTACTTC
>TRBV19|NA|TRBJ2-1|TRBD2
CASSMRTSGNEQFF
TGTGCCAGTAGTATGAGGACTAGCGGCAATGAGCAGTTCTTC
>TRBV7-9|once|TRBJ2-1|TRBD2
CTSSPPGLAGVNEQFF
TGTACCAGCAGCCCCCCCGGTCTAGCGGGGGTCAATGAGCAGTTCTTC
>TRBV15|NA|TRBJ2-1|TRBD2
CATSRSSGGANYNEQFF
TGTGCCACCAGCAGAAGTAGCGGGGGGGCAAATTACAATGAGCAGTTCTTC
>TRBV5-1|few|TRBJ2-6|NA
CASSFRYSSGANVLTF
TGCGCCAGCAGCTTTAGATACAGCTCTGGGGCCAACGTCCTGACTTTC
>TRBV19|NA|TRBJ2-2|TRBD2
CATRGSGGQENTGELFF
TGTGCCACCCGGGGAAGCGGGGGGCAGGAAAACACCGGGGAGCTGTTTTTT
>TRBV10-1|NA|TRBJ1-5|TRBD1
CASSWDRVFCNQPQHF
TGCGCCAGCAGTTGGGACAGGGTTTTTTGCAATCAGCCCCAGCATTTT
>TRBV19|NA|TRBJ1-2|TRBD1
CASSIGGGGDGYTF
TGTGCCAGTAGTATAGGCGGAGGGGGCGATGGCTACACCTTC
>TRBV19|NA|TRBJ1-6|TRBD1
CASSLGQGAYSPLHF
TGTGCCAGTAGTTTGGGACAGGGGGCTTATTCACCCCTCCACTTT
>TRBV5-4|NA|TRBJ2-1|NA
CASSQKGGLNEQFF
TGTGCCAGCAGCCAAAAGGGGGGGCTTAATGAGCAGTTCTTC
>TRBV2|NA|TRBJ1-3|NA
CASSAGVNGNTIYF
TGTGCCAGCTCCGCAGGGGTGAATGGAAACACCATATATTTT
>TRBV7-9|NA|TRBJ2-1|NA
CASSSRTDFNEQFF
TGTGCCAGCAGCTCCAGGACAGATTTCAATGAGCAGTTCTTC
>TRBV18|NA|TRBJ1-3|TRBD1
CASTPLTGSGNTIYF
TGTGCCAGCACCCCTCTGACAGGGTCTGGAAACACCATATATTTT
>TRBV6-5|few|TRBJ1-2|NA
CASSYSGSGGGYTF
TGTGCCAGCAGTTACTCGGGATCGGGAGGCGGCTACACCTTC
>TRBV28|NA|TRBJ2-7|TRBD1
CASSLNLRDRGFSYEQYF
TGTGCCAGCAGTTTAAACCTCCGGGACAGGGGATTTAGCTACGAGCAGTACTTC
>TRBV7-2|NA|TRBJ1-3|NA
CASSFLRDSGNTIYF
TGTGCCAGCAGCTTTCTCAGGGACTCTGGAAACACCATATATTTT
>TRBV6-5|NA|TRBJ2-5|NA
CASREGGAQETQYF
TGTGCCAGCAGGGAGGGGGGGGCCCAGGAGACCCAGTACTTC